Sequencing of this T cell receptor beta chain was carried out in a study of Ad26.COV2.S vaccination and SARS-CoV-2 variants. Sample treatment: approximately 18 received Ad26.COV2.S at low or high dose, single or two shots; about 5 received placebo; per-sample allocation not given. At day 63 after the first vaccine or placebo injection, samples were drawn. Sequenced by immunoSEQ multiplex PCR; TCRdb stores in-frame clones only, minus some. The sample lists around 320,000 clones; over 80% were seen once. This clone was picked up one time. CDR3 length: 14 residues. The germline V gene encodes CDR1 MNHNY and CDR2 SVGAGI (reference sequence). With 5 bases clipped from V and 1 base from J, the junction kept 2 bases outside the gene matches.

The clonotype originates from a person between 18 and 60 years old who received the Ad26.COV2.S COVID-19 vaccine or a placebo. Material: peripheral blood, obtained in a trial of Ad26.COV2.S vaccine versus placebo. The chain recombines TRBV6-6 with TRBJ1-3; 7 positions agree with TRBD1. CDR3 coding DNA: TGTGCCAGCAGTGGGGACAGTTCTGGAAACACCATATATTTT. Its translation: CASSGDSSGNTIYF.